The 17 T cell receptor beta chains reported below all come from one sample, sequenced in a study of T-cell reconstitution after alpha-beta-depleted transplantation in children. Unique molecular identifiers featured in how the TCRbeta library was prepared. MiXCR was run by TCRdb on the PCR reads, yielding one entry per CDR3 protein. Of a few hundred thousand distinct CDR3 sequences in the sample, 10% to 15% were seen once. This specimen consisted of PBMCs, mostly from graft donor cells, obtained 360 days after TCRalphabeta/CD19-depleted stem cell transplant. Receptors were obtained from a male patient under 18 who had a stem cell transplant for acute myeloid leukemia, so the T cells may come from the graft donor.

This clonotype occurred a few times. The CDR3 region is CSARTGTTYNEQFF. CDR3 nucleotide sequence: TGCAGTGCTAGGACCGGGACTACGTACAATGAGCAGTTCTTC. The V gene is TRBV20-1, the J gene TRBJ2-1, with TRBD2 matching over 7 bases. The CDR3 is 14 amino acids. The germline gives CDR1 DFQATT, CDR2 SNEGSKA (reference sequence). V was clipped by 3 bases and J by 4 bases; unmatched bases: 6.

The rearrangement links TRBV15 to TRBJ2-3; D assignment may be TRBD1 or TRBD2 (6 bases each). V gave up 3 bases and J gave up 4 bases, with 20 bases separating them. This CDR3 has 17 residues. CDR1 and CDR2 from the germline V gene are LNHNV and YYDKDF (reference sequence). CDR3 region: CATSREGGWEIADTQYF. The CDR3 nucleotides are TGTGCCACCAGCAGGGAAGGGGGGTGGGAGATAGCAGATACGCAGTATTTT.

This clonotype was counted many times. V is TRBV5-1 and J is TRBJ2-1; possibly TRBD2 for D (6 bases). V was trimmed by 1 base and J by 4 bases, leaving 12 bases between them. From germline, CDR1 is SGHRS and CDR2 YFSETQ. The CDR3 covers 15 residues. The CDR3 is CASSLMQGGYNEQFF. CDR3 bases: TGCGCCAGCAGCTTGATGCAGGGAGGATACAATGAGCAGTTCTTC.

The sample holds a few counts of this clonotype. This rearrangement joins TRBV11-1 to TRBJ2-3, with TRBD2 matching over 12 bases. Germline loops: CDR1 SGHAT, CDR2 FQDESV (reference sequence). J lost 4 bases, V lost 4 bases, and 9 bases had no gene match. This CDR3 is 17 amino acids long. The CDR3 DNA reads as TGTGCCAGCAGCTCCAGACTAGCGGGAGAAGGTGCAGATACGCAGTATTTT. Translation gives CASSSRLAGEGADTQYF.

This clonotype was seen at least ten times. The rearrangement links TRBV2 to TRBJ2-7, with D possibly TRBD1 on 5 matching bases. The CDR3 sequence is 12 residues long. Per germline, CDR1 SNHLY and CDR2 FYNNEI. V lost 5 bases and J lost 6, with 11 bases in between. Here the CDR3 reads CASSRWGSEQYF. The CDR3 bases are TGTGCCAGCAGTAGGTGGGGCTCCGAGCAGTACTTC.

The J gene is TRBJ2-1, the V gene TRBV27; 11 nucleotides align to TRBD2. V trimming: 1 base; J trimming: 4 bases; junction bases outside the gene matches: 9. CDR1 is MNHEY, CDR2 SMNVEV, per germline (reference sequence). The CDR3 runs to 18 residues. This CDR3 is CASSLLYPLAGAYNEQFF. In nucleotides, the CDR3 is TGTGCCAGCAGTTTATTGTACCCACTAGCGGGAGCATACAATGAGCAGTTCTTC.

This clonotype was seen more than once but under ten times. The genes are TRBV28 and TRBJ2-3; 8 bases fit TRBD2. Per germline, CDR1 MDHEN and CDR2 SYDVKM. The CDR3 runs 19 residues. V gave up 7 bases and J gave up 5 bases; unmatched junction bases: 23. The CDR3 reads CASTFTGNGRRLAQDTQYF. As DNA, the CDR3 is TGTGCCAGCACCTTTACAGGGAATGGAAGGAGACTAGCGCAAGATACGCAGTATTTT. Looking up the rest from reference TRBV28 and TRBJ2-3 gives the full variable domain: DVKVTQSSRYLVKRTGEKVFLECVQDMDHENMFWYRQDPGLGLRLIYFSYDVKMKEKGDIPEGYSVSREKKERFSLILESASTNQTSMYLCASTFTGNGRRLAQDTQYFGPGTRLTVL.

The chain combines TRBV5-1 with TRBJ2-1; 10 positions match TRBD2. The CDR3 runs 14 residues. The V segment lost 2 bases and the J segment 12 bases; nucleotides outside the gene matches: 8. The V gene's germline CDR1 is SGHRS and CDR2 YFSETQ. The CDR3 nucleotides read TGCGCCAGCAGCTTAAGGACTAGCGGTCAAGGGCAGTTCTTC. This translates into CASSLRTSGQGQFF.

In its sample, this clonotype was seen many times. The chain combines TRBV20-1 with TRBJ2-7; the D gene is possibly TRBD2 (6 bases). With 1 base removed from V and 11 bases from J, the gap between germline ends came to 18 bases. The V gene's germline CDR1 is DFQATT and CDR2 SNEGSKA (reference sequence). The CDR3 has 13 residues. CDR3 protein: CSARVGGTGPKYF. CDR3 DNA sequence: TGCAGTGCTAGAGTCGGCGGGACCGGTCCTAAGTACTTC.

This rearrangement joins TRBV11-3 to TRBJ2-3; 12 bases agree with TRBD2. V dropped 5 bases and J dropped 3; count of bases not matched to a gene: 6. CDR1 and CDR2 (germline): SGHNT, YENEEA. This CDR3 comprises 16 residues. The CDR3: CASSHRLAGETDTQYF. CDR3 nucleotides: TGTGCCAGCAGCCACCGACTAGCGGGAGAAACAGATACGCAGTATTTT. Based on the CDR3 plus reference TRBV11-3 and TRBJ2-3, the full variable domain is EAGVVQSPRYKIIEKKQPVAFWCNPISGHNTLYWYLQNLGQGPELLIRYENEEAVDDSQLPKDRFSAERLKGVDSTLKIQPAELGDSAVYLCASSHRLAGETDTQYFGPGTRLTVL.

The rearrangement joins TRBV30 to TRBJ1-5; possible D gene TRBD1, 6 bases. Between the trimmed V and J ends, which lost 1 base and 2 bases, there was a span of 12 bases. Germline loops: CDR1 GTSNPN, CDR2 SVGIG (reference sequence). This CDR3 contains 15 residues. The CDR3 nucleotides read TGTGCCTGGAGTGACGGGGGGCAAGGCAATCAGCCCCAGCATTTT. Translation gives CAWSDGGQGNQPQHF. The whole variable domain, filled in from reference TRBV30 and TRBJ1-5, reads SQTIHQWPATLVQPVGSPLSLECTVEGTSNPNLYWYRQAAGRGLQLLFYSVGIGQISSEVPQNLSASRPQDRQFILSSKKLLLSDSGFYLCAWSDGGQGNQPQHFGDGTRLSIL.

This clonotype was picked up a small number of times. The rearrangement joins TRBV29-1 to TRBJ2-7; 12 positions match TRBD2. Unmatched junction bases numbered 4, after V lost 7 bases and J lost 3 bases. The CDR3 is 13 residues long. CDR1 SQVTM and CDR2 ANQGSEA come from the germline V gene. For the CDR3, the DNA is TGCAGCGCGACTAGCGGGAGCCTCTACGAGCAGTACTTC. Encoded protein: CSATSGSLYEQYF.

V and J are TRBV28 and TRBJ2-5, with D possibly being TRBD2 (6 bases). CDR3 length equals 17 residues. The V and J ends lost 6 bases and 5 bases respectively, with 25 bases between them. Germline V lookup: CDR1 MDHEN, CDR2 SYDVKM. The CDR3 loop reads CASRVLGMEGGEETQYF. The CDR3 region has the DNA TGTGCCAGCAGAGTTTTAGGGATGGAGGGAGGAGAGGAGACCCAGTACTTC.

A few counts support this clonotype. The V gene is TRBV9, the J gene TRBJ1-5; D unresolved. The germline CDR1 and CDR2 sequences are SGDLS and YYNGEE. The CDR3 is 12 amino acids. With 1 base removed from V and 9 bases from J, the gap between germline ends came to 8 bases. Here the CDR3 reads CASSVSSGPQHF. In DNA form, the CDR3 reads TGTGCCAGCAGCGTATCGTCCGGGCCCCAGCATTTT.

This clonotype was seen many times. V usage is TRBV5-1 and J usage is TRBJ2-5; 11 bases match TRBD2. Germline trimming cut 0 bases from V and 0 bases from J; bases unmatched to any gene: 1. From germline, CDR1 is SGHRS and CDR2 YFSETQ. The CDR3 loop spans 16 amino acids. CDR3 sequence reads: CASSLELAGDQETQYF. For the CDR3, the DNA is TGCGCCAGCAGCTTGGAACTAGCGGGGGACCAAGAGACCCAGTACTTC.

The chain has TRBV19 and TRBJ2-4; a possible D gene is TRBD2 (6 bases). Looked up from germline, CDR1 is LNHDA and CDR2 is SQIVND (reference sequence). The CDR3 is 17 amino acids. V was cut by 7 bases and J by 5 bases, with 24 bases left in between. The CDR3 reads CASTLGRGGHIENIQYF. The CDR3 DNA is TGTGCCAGTACCCTGGGGAGAGGAGGGCACATCGAAAACATTCAGTACTTC.

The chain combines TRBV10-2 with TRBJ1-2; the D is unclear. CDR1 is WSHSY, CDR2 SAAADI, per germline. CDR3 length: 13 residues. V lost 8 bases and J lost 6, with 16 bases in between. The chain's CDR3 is CASVSQERDGYTF. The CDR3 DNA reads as TGCGCCAGCGTCAGCCAGGAAAGGGATGGCTACACCTTC.